A single sample is the source of the 15 T cell receptor beta chains below, sequenced in a study of CD8 T cells in Susac syndrome. Roughly 0.45 to 1 ug RNA was reverse transcribed with random hexamers. Each CDR3 protein is one row after TCRdb ran MiXCR on the immunoSEQ multiplex PCR reads. The data show about 200,000 distinct CDR3 sequences, with 90% to 95% seen just once and about 0.096% held by the top ten. Source material: CD4+ T cells from PBMCs. These receptor sequences come from a human donor with multiple sclerosis.

This rearrangement joins TRBV20-1 to TRBJ2-5; 10 bases match TRBD2. The V segment lost 5 bases and the J segment 5 bases; nucleotides outside the gene matches: 17. Germline loops: CDR1 DFQATT, CDR2 SNEGSKA (reference sequence). CDR3 length equals 17 residues. The chain's CDR3 is CSAALGSGGYVGETQYF. CDR3 bases: TGCAGTGCTGCCCTTGGTAGCGGGGGGTACGTGGGGGAGACCCAGTACTTC.

This clonotype is a singleton in its sample. This chain links TRBV2 with TRBJ1-5; the D is unclear. Germline values: CDR1 SNHLY, CDR2 FYNNEI. The CDR3 is 14 residues long. Trimming stripped 4 bases from V and 0 bases from J, with 7 bases between. This chain's CDR3 is CASSAATSNQPQHF. The CDR3 DNA reads TGTGCCAGCAGTGCCGCCACTAGCAATCAGCCCCAGCATTTT.

This clonotype has a single count. The chain has TRBV29-1 and TRBJ2-1; tentatively, D is TRBD2 (6 bases). V was cut by 3 bases and J by 2 bases, with 14 bases left in between. The V gene's germline CDR1 is SQVTM and CDR2 ANQGSEA. This CDR3 has 15 amino acids. The DNA of the CDR3 is TGCAGCGTTGAGGGCGGGACGACCGCCTACAATGAGCAGTTCTTC. As protein: CSVEGGTTAYNEQFF.

V is TRBV29-1 and J is TRBJ2-5; TRBD1 matches 9 bases. Trimming took 6 bases from V and 4 from J; bases not matched to a gene: 6. The CDR3 consists of 13 residues. Germline values: CDR1 SQVTM, CDR2 ANQGSEA. The CDR3 here is CSVAGQGPETQYF. DNA for the CDR3: TGCAGCGTCGCGGGACAGGGACCAGAGACCCAGTACTTC.

The chain employs TRBV20-1 and TRBJ2-2; TRBD1 matches at 7 bases. This CDR3 comprises 13 residues. J gave up 4 bases and V 7 bases, and 6 bases lay outside the gene matches. From germline, CDR1 is DFQATT and CDR2 SNEGSKA (reference sequence). CDR3 in DNA: TGCAGTGTTCAGGACAGGTCCACCGGGGAGCTGTTTTTT. Its protein product is CSVQDRSTGELFF.

The rearrangement joins TRBV29-1 to TRBJ1-2, with a weak D call TRBD1 (5 bases). The ends were cut back, 1 base at V and 2 bases at J, with 14 bases in the middle. Germline assignment: CDR1 SQVTM and CDR2 ANQGSEA. The CDR3 is made up of 15 amino acids. CDR3 in amino acids: CSVEGGRRENYGYTF. CDR3 coding DNA: TGCAGCGTTGAAGGGGGCCGAAGGGAGAACTATGGCTACACCTTC.

The V gene is TRBV3-1, the J gene TRBJ2-3; possibly TRBD1 for D (6 bases). This CDR3 contains 14 residues. Germline V gene data show CDR1 as LGHDT and CDR2 as YNNKEL (reference sequence). The V end lost 0 bases, the J end lost 6 bases, and 10 bases lay between the germline ends. The CDR3 is CASSQDYTGDTQYF. DNA for the CDR3: TGTGCCAGCAGCCAAGATTATACAGGGGATACGCAGTATTTT.

The chain has TRBV2 and TRBJ1-1; D gene uncertain. Germline V gene data show CDR1 as SNHLY and CDR2 as FYNNEI. Trimming took 8 bases from V and 2 from J, leaving 6 bases between them. The CDR3 runs 11 residues. CDR3 sequence reads: CASLINTEAFF. CDR3 DNA sequence: TGTGCCAGCCTCATTAACACTGAAGCTTTCTTT.

The rearrangement joins TRBV9 to TRBJ2-3; a possible D gene is TRBD2 (6 bases). CDR3 length: 12 residues. V was clipped by 3 bases and J by 10 bases, with 12 bases between them. Germline values: CDR1 SGDLS, CDR2 YYNGEE. The CDR3 loop reads CASSGTGGAQYF. In DNA, the CDR3 is TGTGCCAGCAGCGGCACGGGCGGGGCGCAGTATTTT.

The chain couples TRBV20-1 to TRBJ2-7; D call uncertain. The V gene's germline CDR1 is DFQATT and CDR2 SNEGSKA (reference sequence). V was shortened by 6 bases and J by 0 bases, with 9 bases between the two germline ends. The CDR3 totals 12 residues. CDR3 region: CSASTGSYEQYF. CDR3 coding DNA: TGCAGTGCCAGCACCGGCTCCTACGAGCAGTACTTC.

This clonotype was counted between two and nine times. The chain uses TRBV3-1 and TRBJ2-6, with unresolved D. The CDR3 contains 15 residues. Germline lookup yields CDR1 LGHDT and CDR2 YNNKEL (reference sequence). The ends were cut back, 1 base at V and 1 base at J, with 5 bases in the middle. The CDR3 DNA sequence: TGTGCCAGCAGCCAAGTTGGTTCTGGGGCCAACGTCCTGACTTTC. Translating it yields CASSQVGSGANVLTF.

The chain links TRBV5-1 to TRBJ2-4, with a possible D match to TRBD2 (5 bases). Germline assignment: CDR1 SGHRS and CDR2 YFSETQ. Trimming removed 4 bases from V and 3 bases from J, with 17 bases in between. The CDR3 loop spans 16 amino acids. CDR3 bases: TGCGCCAGCAGCCAACCAGAGGGATTCGGCAAAAACATTCAGTACTTC. Protein: CASSQPEGFGKNIQYF.

This clonotype was detected only once. The rearrangement joins TRBV20-1 to TRBJ2-5; TRBD2 matches at 9 bases. CDR1 is DFQATT and CDR2 is SNEGSKA in the germline V gene (reference sequence). J was trimmed by 7 bases and V by 3 bases; bases with no gene match: 9. The CDR3 has 14 residues. CDR3 loop: CSASPSGIQGTQYF. CDR3 bases: TGCAGTGCTAGCCCTAGCGGGATCCAGGGGACCCAGTACTTC.

This CDR3 is CAWSGSGANVLTF. The CDR3 nucleotides read TGTGCCTGGAGTGGCTCTGGGGCCAACGTCCTGACTTTC. V gene TRBV30 combines with J gene TRBJ2-6; D gene uncertain. Between the trimmed V and J ends, which lost 1 base and 0 bases, there was a span of 1 base. The germline V gene has CDR1 GTSNPN and CDR2 SVGIG (reference sequence). This CDR3 contains 13 residues. The variable domain in full, completed from reference TRBV30 and TRBJ2-6, reads SQTIHQWPATLVQPVGSPLSLECTVEGTSNPNLYWYRQAAGRGLQLLFYSVGIGQISSEVPQNLSASRPQDRQFILSSKKLLLSDSGFYLCAWSGSGANVLTFGAGSRLTVL.

J is TRBJ1-5 and V is TRBV5-4; D is unclear. Trimming left V 2 bases short and J 1 base short, with 7 bases between. CDR1 is SGHNT, CDR2 YYREEE, per germline (reference sequence). CDR3 length equals 14 residues. CDR3 amino acids: CASSFPGSNQPQHF. The CDR3 bases are TGTGCCAGCAGCTTCCCGGGAAGCAATCAGCCCCAGCATTTT.